One sample yielded the 30 T cell receptor beta chains listed below, sequenced in a study of T cell responses to AZD1222 COVID-19 vaccine. Sequencing used immunoSEQ multiplex PCR; TCRdb keeps in-frame clones, though not all of them. The sample carries 100,000 to 150,000 clones, 80% to 90% recorded once. The material was peripheral blood, obtained on day 0 of AZD1222 vaccination. The receptor source for this set is an adult in good health.

The chain employs TRBV18 and TRBJ2-7; D is uncertain. Germline V gene sequence: CDR1 KGHSH, CDR2 LQKENI. This CDR3 spans 13 amino acids. V was clipped by 3 bases and J by 2 bases, with 8 bases between them. The CDR3 coding sequence is TGTGCCAGCTCACCGCGCCAGACCTACGAGCAGTACTTC. Protein product: CASSPRQTYEQYF.

V and J are TRBV6-5 and TRBJ2-5; D possibly matches TRBD1 or TRBD2 (5 bases each). The CDR3 totals 13 residues. Trimming stripped 8 bases from V and 7 bases from J, with 17 bases between. Germline loops: CDR1 MNHEY, CDR2 SVGAGI. The CDR3: CASLGTAKWTQYF. The DNA for the CDR3 is TGTGCCAGCCTCGGGACGGCTAAATGGACCCAGTACTTC.

The V gene is TRBV11-3, the J gene TRBJ2-1, with no clear D. CDR3 length equals 15 residues. Trimming cost V 6 bases and J 2 bases, with 14 bases left between them. The germline CDR1 and CDR2 sequences are SGHNT and YENEEA. The CDR3: CASSRFGPTYNEQFF. DNA for the CDR3: TGTGCCAGCAGTAGGTTCGGGCCAACCTACAATGAGCAGTTCTTC. Filled out from reference TRBV11-3 and TRBJ2-1, the complete variable domain reads EAGVVQSPRYKIIEKKQPVAFWCNPISGHNTLYWYLQNLGQGPELLIRYENEEAVDDSQLPKDRFSAERLKGVDSTLKIQPAELGDSAVYLCASSRFGPTYNEQFFGPGTRLTVL.

V and J are TRBV19 and TRBJ2-7, with D unresolved. Germline assignment: CDR1 LNHDA and CDR2 SQIVND (reference sequence). The CDR3 has 12 amino acids. Trimming took 5 bases from V and 0 from J, leaving 5 bases between them. CDR3 amino acids: CASSYRSYEQYF. The CDR3, as DNA: TGTGCCAGTAGTTACCGCTCCTACGAGCAGTACTTC.

The gene calls are TRBV6-6 and TRBJ1-6; 8 bases align to TRBD1. The CDR3 runs to 13 residues. Trimming cost V 9 bases and J 7 bases; bases outside gene matches: 5. Germline values: CDR1 MNHNY, CDR2 SVGAGI (reference sequence). CDR3 protein: CARAQGANSPLHF. The CDR3 nucleotides are TGTGCCAGAGCCCAGGGGGCAAATTCACCCCTCCACTTT.

There are a few counts of this clone. This chain links TRBV5-1 with TRBJ1-2; D perhaps matches TRBD1 (5 bases). CDR1 and CDR2 from the germline V gene are SGHRS and YFSETQ. The CDR3 runs to 14 residues. V was shortened by 0 bases and J by 5 bases, with 11 bases between the two germline ends. CDR3 DNA sequence: TGCGCCAGCAGCTTGGGCAGGGCGCAATATGGCTACACCTTC. Translated, it gives CASSLGRAQYGYTF.

The chain joins TRBV9 to TRBJ1-4; D not certain. This CDR3 has 15 amino acids. V was pared by 3 bases and J by 4 bases, with 13 bases between. In germline, CDR1 is SGDLS, CDR2 YYNGEE. CDR3 sequence reads: CASSASGSYNEKLFF. CDR3 bases: TGTGCCAGCAGCGCGAGCGGGTCGTATAATGAAAAACTGTTTTTT.

This clone showed up just once. The rearrangement uses TRBV18 and TRBJ1-5; D perhaps matches TRBD1 (5 bases). The germline gives CDR1 KGHSH, CDR2 LQKENI. Trimming shortened V by 7 bases and J by 2 bases, and 9 bases separated the two germline ends. CDR3 length: 13 residues. The CDR3 loop is CASLGPGNQPQHF. The CDR3 nucleotides are TGTGCCAGCTTGGGACCGGGCAATCAGCCCCAGCATTTT.

This chain uses TRBV5-5 with TRBJ1-1, with D unresolved. Looked up from germline, CDR1 is SGHKS and CDR2 is YYEKEE (reference sequence). The CDR3 extends over 15 amino acids. V shed 0 bases and J shed 0 bases, with 9 bases lying between them. This CDR3 reads CASSLVPQMNTEAFF. In DNA form, the CDR3 reads TGTGCCAGCAGCTTGGTCCCCCAGATGAACACTGAAGCTTTCTTT.

This chain connects TRBV19 to TRBJ1-1; TRBD1 is a possible D gene (6 bases). The CDR3 has 14 amino acids. Germline CDR1 reads LNHDA; CDR2 reads SQIVND (reference sequence). With 9 bases removed from V and 4 bases from J, the gap between germline ends came to 18 bases. The CDR3 spells CASRVGGYGTEAFF. CDR3 nucleotides: TGTGCCAGCCGCGTAGGGGGTTATGGCACTGAAGCTTTCTTT. The variable domain in full, completed from reference TRBV19 and TRBJ1-1, reads DGGITQSPKYLFRKEGQNVTLSCEQNLNHDAMYWYRQDPGQGLRLIYYSQIVNDFQKGDIAEGYSVSREKKESFPLTVTSAQKNPTAFYLCASRVGGYGTEAFFGQGTRLTVV.

The J gene is TRBJ1-4, the V gene TRBV19; the D gene is possibly TRBD1 (5 bases). CDR3 length equals 14 residues. The germline gives CDR1 LNHDA, CDR2 SQIVND (reference sequence). V was clipped by 5 bases and J by 9 bases, with 16 bases between them. The CDR3 coding sequence is TGTGCCAGTAGTGAAAGGGACGGAGGTAAAAAACTGTTTTTT. It encodes CASSERDGGKKLFF.

The rearrangement uses TRBV7-8 and TRBJ2-1, with 9 bases lining up with TRBD2. The CDR3 is made up of 14 amino acids. V trimming: 6 bases; J trimming: 2 bases; junction bases outside the gene matches: 2. CDR1 and CDR2 from the germline V gene are SGHVS and FQNEAQ. CDR3 protein: CASSSGSTYNEQFF. The CDR3 bases are TGTGCCAGCAGTAGCGGGAGCACCTACAATGAGCAGTTCTTC.

J is TRBJ1-3 and V is TRBV14; TRBD1 is a possible D gene (6 bases). The V end lost 4 bases, the J end lost 0 bases, and 7 bases lay between the germline ends. Germline loops: CDR1 SGHDN, CDR2 FVKESK. The CDR3 has 14 amino acids. The CDR3 loop reads CASSPGVSGNTIYF. CDR3 nucleotides: TGTGCCAGCAGCCCAGGGGTCTCTGGAAACACCATATATTTT. The full variable domain, completed using reference TRBV14 and TRBJ1-3, is EAGVTQFPSHSVIEKGQTVTLRCDPISGHDNLYWYRRVMGKEIKFLLHFVKESKQDESGMPNNRFLAERTGGTYSTLKVQPAELEDSGVYFCASSPGVSGNTIYFGEGSWLTVV.

The gene calls are TRBV29-1 and TRBJ1-1; D ambiguous. CDR3 length: 11 amino acids. Germline V gives CDR1 SQVTM, CDR2 ANQGSEA. V dropped 3 bases and J dropped 7 bases, with 9 bases sitting between them. The CDR3 sequence: CSVEDASEAFF. The CDR3 DNA reads TGCAGCGTTGAGGACGCCAGTGAAGCTTTCTTT. The full variable domain, in which reference TRBV29-1 and TRBJ1-1 provide the parts outside the CDR3, is SAVISQKPSRDICQRGTSLTIQCQVDSQVTMMFWYRQQPGQSLTLIATANQGSEATYESGFVIDKFPISRPNLTFSTLTVSNMSPEDSSIYLCSVEDASEAFFGQGTRLTVV.

This CDR3 is CASSEARTENTEAFF. In DNA, the CDR3 is TGTGCCAGCAGTGAAGCACGGACAGAGAACACTGAAGCTTTCTTT. The rearrangement uses TRBV2 and TRBJ1-1, with D possibly matching TRBD1 (6 bases). This CDR3 is 15 amino acids long. Between the trimmed V and J ends, which lost 0 bases and 1 base, there was a span of 9 bases. From germline, CDR1 is SNHLY and CDR2 FYNNEI. The full variable domain, with the rest looked up from reference TRBV2 and TRBJ1-1, is EPEVTQTPSHQVTQMGQEVILRCVPISNHLYFYWYRQILGQKVEFLVSFYNNEISEKSEIFDDQFSVERPDGSNFTLKIRSTKLEDSAMYFCASSEARTENTEAFFGQGTRLTVV.

This clone appeared once. This sequence joins TRBV7-9 and TRBJ1-5, with D unresolved. Germline values: CDR1 SEHNR, CDR2 FQNEAQ (reference sequence). The ends were cut back, 4 bases at V and 5 bases at J, with 6 bases in the middle. The CDR3 spans 12 residues. The CDR3 DNA follows: TGTGCCAGCAGCTCGATTGATCAGCCCCAGCATTTT. This sequence encodes CASSSIDQPQHF.

This chain uses TRBV5-1 with TRBJ2-3, with D unclear. The germline V gene has CDR1 SGHRS and CDR2 YFSETQ. Between the trimmed V and J ends, which lost 0 bases and 3 bases, there was a span of 11 bases. This CDR3 spans 15 amino acids. In nucleotides, the CDR3 is TGCGCCAGCAGCTTGGCCGGTATATCTACAGATACGCAGTATTTT. Protein: CASSLAGISTDTQYF.

On this clone itself: The identical CDR3 is also encoded by other nucleotide sequences in the sample. The chain employs TRBV7-9 and TRBJ2-7, with unresolved D. The length of the CDR3 is 14 residues. Trimming stripped 7 bases from V and 2 bases from J, with 15 bases between. Germline V gene sequence: CDR1 SEHNR, CDR2 FQNEAQ (reference sequence). Written as DNA, the CDR3 is TGTGCCAGCACCTCTCCCGGACGGACCTACGAGCAGTACTTC. It specifies CASTSPGRTYEQYF.

This chain connects TRBV18 to TRBJ1-3, with D possibly matching TRBD1 (5 bases). Germline lookup yields CDR1 KGHSH and CDR2 LQKENI. This CDR3 is 15 amino acids long. The V end was cut by 3 bases, the J end by 0 bases, with 9 bases between. CDR3: CASSPTTVSGNTIYF. Written as DNA, the CDR3 is TGTGCCAGCTCACCGACGACAGTCTCTGGAAACACCATATATTTT.

This clone was detected once. This chain links TRBV3-1 (or the pseudogene TRBV3-2) with TRBJ1-2; D possibly corresponds to TRBD1 (5 bases). The CDR3 loop spans 16 amino acids. CDR1 and CDR2 from the germline V gene are LGHDT and YNNKEL (reference sequence). Trimming took off 0 bases at V and 0 bases at J, with 11 bases between the two ends. The CDR3 DNA reads TGTGCCAGCAGCCAAGACGGCGTGACAGCTAACTATGGCTACACCTTC. It translates to CASSQDGVTANYGYTF.

The chain employs TRBV19 and TRBJ2-7; 8 bases agree with TRBD1. Losses at the gene ends were 5 bases for V and 4 bases for J; bases not matched to a gene: 7. The germline V gene has CDR1 LNHDA and CDR2 SQIVND (reference sequence). The CDR3 runs 14 residues. The CDR3 loop is CASSSGTGGYEQYF. DNA for the CDR3: TGTGCCAGTAGTTCCGGGACAGGTGGGTACGAGCAGTACTTC. The variable domain in full, with the rest retrieved from reference TRBV19 and TRBJ2-7, is DGGITQSPKYLFRKEGQNVTLSCEQNLNHDAMYWYRQDPGQGLRLIYYSQIVNDFQKGDIAEGYSVSREKKESFPLTVTSAQKNPTAFYLCASSSGTGGYEQYFGPGTRLTVT.

This chain links TRBV27 with TRBJ1-2; TRBD1 agrees at 7 bases. Germline CDR1 and CDR2: MNHEY and SMNVEV (reference sequence). Trimming at V came to 6 bases and at J to 8 bases, leaving 9 bases not matched to a gene. This CDR3 has 13 residues. The CDR3 DNA reads as TGTGCCAGCAGGTTCCGGGACAGTAGGGGCTACACCTTC. Protein sequence: CASRFRDSRGYTF.

The CDR3 sequence: CATSKPSGYEQYF. In nucleotides, the CDR3 is TGTGCCACCAGCAAACCAAGCGGATACGAGCAGTACTTC. This chain joins TRBV15 and TRBJ2-7; the D gene is possibly TRBD2 (5 bases). Trimming removed 4 bases from V and 4 bases from J, with 11 bases in between. The CDR3 totals 13 residues. Germline lookup yields CDR1 LNHNV and CDR2 YYDKDF (reference sequence).

The chain combines TRBV5-5 with TRBJ2-2; D ambiguous. Trimming shortened V by 1 base and J by 1 base, and 8 bases separated the two germline ends. The CDR3 runs 15 residues. Germline V CDR1 and CDR2: SGHKS, YYEKEE (reference sequence). CDR3 DNA: TGTGCCAGCAGCTTGCCACTCCTGAACACCGGGGAGCTGTTTTTT. Translated, it gives CASSLPLLNTGELFF.

The table lists this clone with a count of one. The rearrangement joins TRBV7-9 to TRBJ2-3, with D possibly TRBD1 on 7 matching bases. V lost 4 bases and J lost 0, with 14 bases in between. Germline loops: CDR1 SEHNR, CDR2 FQNEAQ (reference sequence). The CDR3 spans 16 residues. The CDR3 bases are TGTGCCAGCAGCTCCAGGGGGGAGTCTAGCACAGATACGCAGTATTTT. This codes for CASSSRGESSTDTQYF.

The chain combines TRBV2 with TRBJ2-1, with 9 nucleotides matching TRBD1. Trimming cost V 6 bases and J 3 bases; bases outside gene matches: 3. Per the germline V gene, CDR1 is SNHLY and CDR2 is FYNNEI. The CDR3 is made up of 14 amino acids. The CDR3 loop is CASREGQGYNEQFF. For the CDR3, the DNA is TGTGCCAGCAGGGAGGGACAGGGCTACAATGAGCAGTTCTTC.

The genes are TRBV2 and TRBJ2-4; D is perhaps TRBD1 (6 bases). Germline V gives CDR1 SNHLY, CDR2 FYNNEI. Trimming cost V 6 bases and J 7 bases, with 10 bases left between them. The CDR3 covers 12 residues. The CDR3 DNA is TGTGCCAGCAGGACTGACAGGAACATTCAGTACTTC. The encoded protein is CASRTDRNIQYF. Using reference TRBV2 and TRBJ2-4 for the parts outside the CDR3, the full variable domain is EPEVTQTPSHQVTQMGQEVILRCVPISNHLYFYWYRQILGQKVEFLVSFYNNEISEKSEIFDDQFSVERPDGSNFTLKIRSTKLEDSAMYFCASRTDRNIQYFGAGTRLSVL.

Remarks on this clone: The sample has other DNA sequences that encode this CDR3 too. The chain links TRBV9 to TRBJ2-6, with D unclear. The CDR3 sequence is 14 residues long. Between the trimmed V and J ends, which lost 0 bases and 2 bases, there was a span of 3 bases. Germline loops: CDR1 SGDLS, CDR2 YYNGEE. The CDR3 reads CASSVVAGANVLTF. The DNA of the CDR3 is TGTGCCAGCAGCGTAGTGGCTGGGGCCAACGTCCTGACTTTC. The full variable domain, rest sourced from reference TRBV9 and TRBJ2-6, is DSGVTQTPKHLITATGQRVTLRCSPRSGDLSVYWYQQSLDQGLQFLIQYYNGEERAKGNILERFSAQQFPDLHSELNLSSLELGDSALYFCASSVVAGANVLTFGAGSRLTVL.

The chain uses TRBV5-1 and TRBJ2-5, with D possibly TRBD1 on 6 matching bases. Trimming shortened V by 3 bases and J by 1 base, and 16 bases separated the two germline ends. This CDR3 spans 16 amino acids. Germline loops: CDR1 SGHRS, CDR2 YFSETQ. Here the CDR3 DNA reads TGCGCCAGCAGCTCGTTACAGGGTGGGTTCCAAGAGACCCAGTACTTC. As protein: CASSSLQGGFQETQYF.

The V and J genes are TRBV6-2 or TRBV6-3 and TRBJ2-2, with 8 bases matching TRBD1. V lost 6 bases, J lost 6 bases, and 9 bases stayed unmatched. Germline V gene data show CDR1 as MNHEY and CDR2 as SVGEGT. The CDR3 is made up of 15 amino acids. CDR3 coding DNA: TGTGCCAGCAGCCAACAGGGGGTAGTCTCCGGGGAGCTGTTTTTT. Its protein is CASSQQGVVSGELFF.